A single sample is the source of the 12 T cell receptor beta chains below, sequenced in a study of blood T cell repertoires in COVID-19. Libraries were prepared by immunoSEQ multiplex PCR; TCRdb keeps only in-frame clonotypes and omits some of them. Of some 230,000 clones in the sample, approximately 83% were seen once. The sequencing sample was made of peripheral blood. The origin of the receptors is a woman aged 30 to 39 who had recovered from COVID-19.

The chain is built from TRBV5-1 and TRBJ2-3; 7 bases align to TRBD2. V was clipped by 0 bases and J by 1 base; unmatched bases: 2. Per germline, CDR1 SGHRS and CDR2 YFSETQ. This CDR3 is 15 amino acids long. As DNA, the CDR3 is TGCGCCAGCAGCTTGGAGGGGAGGGGCACAGATACGCAGTATTTT. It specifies CASSLEGRGTDTQYF.

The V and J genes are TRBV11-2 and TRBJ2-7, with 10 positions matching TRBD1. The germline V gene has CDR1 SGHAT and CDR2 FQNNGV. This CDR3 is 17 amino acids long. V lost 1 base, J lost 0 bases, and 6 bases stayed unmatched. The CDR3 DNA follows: TGTGCCAGCAGCTTAGTCGCCGGGACAGGGGCCTCCTACGAGCAGTACTTC. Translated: CASSLVAGTGASYEQYF. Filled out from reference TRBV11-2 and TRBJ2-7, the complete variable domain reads EAGVAQSPRYKIIEKRQSVAFWCNPISGHATLYWYQQILGQGPKLLIQFQNNGVVDDSQLPKDRFSAERLKGVDSTLKIQPAKLEDSAVYLCASSLVAGTGASYEQYFGPGTRLTVT.

The CDR3 loop reads CASSQSPFHSGSSDEQYF. The CDR3, as DNA: TGCGCCAGCAGCCAATCCCCCTTCCATAGCGGGTCTAGTGACGAGCAGTACTTC. The chain couples TRBV4-1 to TRBJ2-7, with 7 bases fitting TRBD2. Trimming took 2 bases from V and 5 from J; bases not matched to a gene: 18. CDR3 length: 18 amino acids. Per the germline V gene, CDR1 is MGHRA and CDR2 is YSYEKL.

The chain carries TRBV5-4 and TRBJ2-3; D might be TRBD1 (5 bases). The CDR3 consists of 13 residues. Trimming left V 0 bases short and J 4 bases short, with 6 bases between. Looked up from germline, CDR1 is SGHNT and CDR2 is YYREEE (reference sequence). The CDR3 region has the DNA TGTGCCAGCAGCTTGGTACAGGCAGATACGCAGTATTTT. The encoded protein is CASSLVQADTQYF.

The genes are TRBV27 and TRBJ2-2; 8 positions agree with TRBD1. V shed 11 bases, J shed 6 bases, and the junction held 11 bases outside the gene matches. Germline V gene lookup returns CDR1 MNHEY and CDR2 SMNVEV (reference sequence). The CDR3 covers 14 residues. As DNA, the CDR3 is TGTGCCTCCAGGGGGCAGGGAATGGCCGGGGAGCTGTTTTTT. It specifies CASRGQGMAGELFF.

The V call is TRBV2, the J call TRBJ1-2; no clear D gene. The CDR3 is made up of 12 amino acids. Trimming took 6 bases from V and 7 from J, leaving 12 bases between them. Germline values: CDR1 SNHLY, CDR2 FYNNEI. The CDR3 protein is CASRLSGGGYTF. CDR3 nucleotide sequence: TGTGCCAGCAGACTTTCGGGAGGTGGCTACACCTTC.

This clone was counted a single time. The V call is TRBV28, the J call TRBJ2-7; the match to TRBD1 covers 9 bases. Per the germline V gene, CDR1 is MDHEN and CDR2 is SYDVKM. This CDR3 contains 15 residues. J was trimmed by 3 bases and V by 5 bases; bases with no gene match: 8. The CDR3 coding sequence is TGTGCCAGCAGTCCGCCGGGGACAGGGCGCTACGAGCAGTACTTC. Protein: CASSPPGTGRYEQYF.

As DNA, the CDR3 is TGTGCCACCAGCAGACTGACTAGCGGAAACACAGATACGCAGTATTTT. This translates into CATSRLTSGNTDTQYF. V is TRBV15 and J is TRBJ2-3, with TRBD2 matching 9 bases. Looked up from germline, CDR1 is LNHNV and CDR2 is YYDKDF (reference sequence). With 2 bases clipped from V and 2 bases from J, the junction kept 5 bases outside the gene matches. The CDR3 is 16 residues long.

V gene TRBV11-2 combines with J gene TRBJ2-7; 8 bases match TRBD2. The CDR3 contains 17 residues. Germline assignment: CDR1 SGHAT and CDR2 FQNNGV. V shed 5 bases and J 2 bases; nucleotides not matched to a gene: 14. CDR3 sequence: CASSPRRHPGLAYEQYF. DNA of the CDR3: TGTGCCAGCAGCCCTCGCCGACACCCGGGACTAGCCTACGAGCAGTACTTC.

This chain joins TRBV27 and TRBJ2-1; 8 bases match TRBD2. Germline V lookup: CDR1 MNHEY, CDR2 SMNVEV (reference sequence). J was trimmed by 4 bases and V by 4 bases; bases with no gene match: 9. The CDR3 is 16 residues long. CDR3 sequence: CASSSMETSAYNEQFF. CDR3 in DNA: TGTGCCAGCAGTTCTATGGAGACTAGCGCTTACAATGAGCAGTTCTTC.

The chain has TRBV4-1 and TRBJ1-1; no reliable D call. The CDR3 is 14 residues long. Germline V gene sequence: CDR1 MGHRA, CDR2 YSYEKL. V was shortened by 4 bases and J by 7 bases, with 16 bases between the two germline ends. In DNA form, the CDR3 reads TGCGCCAGCAGCCCAGCGTGGACTCGCCTTGAAGCTTTCTTT. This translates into CASSPAWTRLEAFF.

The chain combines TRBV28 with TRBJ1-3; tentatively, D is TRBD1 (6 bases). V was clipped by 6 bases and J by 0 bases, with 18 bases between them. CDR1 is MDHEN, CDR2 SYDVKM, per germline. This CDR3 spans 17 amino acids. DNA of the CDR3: TGTGCCAGCAGCTCCCCCGGAGCAGGGGACTCTGGAAACACCATATATTTT. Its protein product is CASSSPGAGDSGNTIYF.